One T cell receptor (beta chain) is described in this entry. Individuals drawn from under 30 US areas were about 18 to 95 years old. Participants had their cohort set by participant-reported clinical history. These data come from a study of blood T cell repertoires in COVID-19. Study-wide context: Sites in the United States, Italy and Spain provided acute and convalescent COVID-19 samples. Nucleic acid was either cDNA or gDNA, and it came from T cells, B-cell-depleted T cells, or PBMCs.

J gave up 3 bases and V 2 bases, and 3 bases lay outside the gene matches. Per the germline V gene, CDR1 is SGHAT and CDR2 is FQNNGV. This CDR3 spans 15 amino acids. The protocol was immunoSEQ multiplex PCR, while the TCRdb copy is restricted to in-frame clones and leaves out a portion. The sample holds some 350,000 clones; about 90% are singletons and the top ten take approximately 3%. The origin of this receptor is a woman under 40 who had recovered from COVID-19. The sample comprised PBMCs or T cells enriched from blood (not recorded which). The chain recombines TRBV11-2 with TRBJ2-3; TRBD1 matches at 9 bases. CDR3 nucleotide sequence: TGTGCCAGCAGCTTATGGGGACAGGGAACAGATACGCAGTATTTT. As protein: CASSLWGQGTDTQYF.